This T cell receptor (beta chain) was found in a study of identical twins (dated by TCRdb to about 2016). Turning to the overall study: TCR alpha and beta repertoires from monozygotic twins, unrelated adults of various ages and cord blood were deep-sequenced to test whether fetal clonotypes persist. To rule out contamination, replicate twin experiments were performed at different times with different library preparation protocols. General conclusions and limits of the study: Excess twin sharing in beta out-of-frame sequences was weaker because fewer shared sequences lowered the signal-to-noise ratio. In monozygotic twins, out-of-frame TCR alpha sharing was systematically underestimated by recombination models, although the models agreed with sharing between unrelated individuals. Invariant T cells such as MAIT and iNKT could partly confound zero-insertion analyses, although diverse VJ usage argued against such confounding for most clonotypes. Because the same donors could not be followed over many years, conclusions were based on cross-sectional statistical analysis. Fewer insertions were carried by abundant cord blood beta clonotypes, a similar but weaker trend appeared in young adult naive repertoires, and no such trend appeared in memory repertoires. Compared with coincidental sharing between unrelated individuals, out-of-frame TCR alpha sequences shared between twins showed an excess of sequences with low generation probability.

All donors were healthy Caucasians. The twin cohort comprised three pairs of female monozygotic twins, all aged about 18 to 30 years. Positive isolation kits from Invitrogen were used to isolate CD4+ and CD8+ T cell populations. With respect to this clonotype: The antigen this receptor binds is unknown. Per-nucleotide qualities are absent, and no much larger clonotype sits a single base away.

To prepare the library, 5' RACE was applied. TCRdb records Illumina HiSeq 2000 as the sequencer. Template switching introduced a universal primer binding site; the final cDNA contained a unique molecular identifier, enabling accurate counting of TCR cDNA molecules. First-strand cDNA for TCR alpha and beta chains was synthesized from specific primers in the conserved constant-segment region. To control for contamination, each cDNA library was double barcoded with a SMART-Mk sample barcode plus Illumina barcodes. TruSeq adapter sequences, together with Illumina sample barcodes, were added in two successive PCR steps. TCR alpha and beta cDNA libraries were sequenced on the Illumina HiSeq platform with custom primers. From the authors' description of their analysis: MiGEC processed the raw reads to extract unique molecular identifiers, while MiXCR was used to determine the CDR3 positions. For each individual, recombination models were inferred using an EM algorithm with the repgenHMM and IGoR tools. The tcR package in R was used for shared clonotype analysis, with sharing normalized by the product of cloneset sizes. Out-of-frame nonproductive sequences were analyzed to study raw recombination free of thymic and clonal selection effects. The raw public reads went through TCRdb reprocessing: fastp at Q25, MiXCR clone calling, in-frame beta chains kept. Each CDR3 protein appears once, grouped with its most common genes and DNA. What appears here as the V and J calls and clone size reflects TCRdb's work, not the paper's. The sample profile shows some 500,000 distinct CDR3 sequences; 14% of them were found once. Approximately 1% of the sample comes from the top ten.

The sample also formed part of further work on yellow fever vaccine responses in identical twins. Per that second paper: The T cell response to vaccination in identical twins was reported by the authors to appear partly convergent and partly personalized. Focusing on identical twins, the study followed the T cell clones that responded to the vaccine, and did so with precision.

The material sequenced was CD4+ T cells sorted from blood. This receptor was taken from a woman aged 18 to 35 in good health.

This receptor carries the CDR3 CAWKAGRTTEAFF. The DNA sequence follows: TGTGCCTGGAAGGCGGGACGTACCACTGAAGCTTTCTTT. The chain joins TRBV30 to TRBJ1-1; perhaps TRBD1 is the D gene, with 5 bases matching. The CDR1 and CDR2 encoded by the germline V gene (reference sequence) are GTSNPN and SVGIG. V loses 4 bases of germline sequence and J loses 4 bases, and the interval between the two ends is 13 bases. There are 13 amino acids in the CDR3, from cysteine to phenylalanine inclusive. Kept here is only the CDR3 DNA, which spans 39 bases and is read in frame from base 1.